The 23 T cell receptor beta chains listed next were all sequenced from one sample in a study of T cell repertoires in cytomegalovirus infection. TCRdb reprocessed the reads with MiXCR, giving one entry per CDR3 protein. Of about 770,000 distinct CDR3 sequences listed, just under 30% are singletons. Their cognate antigens are unknown. Specimen: cultured CD8+ T cells from PBMCs, collected from culture after CMV antigen stimulation. These receptors originate from a human donor in good health (CMV status not recorded). Some clones in this sample may be carry-over from other donors' samples.

This clonotype has at least ten counts. The chain links TRBV7-9 to TRBJ1-1, with D unclear. The CDR3 loop spans 15 amino acids. The ends were cut back, 3 bases at V and 1 base at J, with 12 bases in the middle. Per the germline V gene, CDR1 is SEHNR and CDR2 is FQNEAQ (reference sequence). The CDR3 bases are TGTGCCAGCAGCTTGGTAGCACACCCGAACACTGAAGCTTTCTTT. It is translated as CASSLVAHPNTEAFF.

The DNA of the CDR3 is TGTGCCAGCGGATCCGGGGCCGCCAATGAGCAGTTCTTC. It encodes CASGSGAANEQFF. The J gene is TRBJ2-1, the V gene TRBV12-3 or TRBV12-4; D assignment may be TRBD1 or TRBD2 (5 bases each). The CDR3 extends over 13 amino acids. Between the trimmed V and J ends, which lost 8 bases and 6 bases, there was a span of 14 bases.

The chain links TRBV29-1 to TRBJ2-2; TRBD2 aligns across 9 bases. Germline trimming cut 6 bases from V and 5 bases from J; bases unmatched to any gene: 7. The CDR3 has 14 amino acids. Germline V gene data show CDR1 as SQVTM and CDR2 as ANQGSEA. The CDR3 region is CSVSAGGWTGELFF. Written as DNA, the CDR3 is TGCAGCGTCTCAGCGGGGGGATGGACCGGGGAGCTGTTTTTT.

V gene TRBV7-9 combines with J gene TRBJ2-1; 8 positions match TRBD2. Trimming at V came to 5 bases and at J to 3 bases, leaving 12 bases not matched to a gene. Germline V gene lookup returns CDR1 SEHNR and CDR2 FQNEAQ (reference sequence). The CDR3 extends over 17 amino acids. CDR3 coding DNA: TGTGCCAGCAGCCCCTCGGGGGGGAAGACACACTACAATGAGCAGTTCTTC. It is translated as CASSPSGGKTHYNEQFF.

This clonotype has at least ten counts. The rearrangement joins TRBV25-1 to TRBJ2-1; D gene unclear. The germline V gene encodes CDR1 MGHDK and CDR2 SYGVNS. The V and J ends lost 4 bases and 8 bases respectively, with 9 bases between them. The CDR3 covers 12 residues. The CDR3 loop reads CASSVDSDEQFF. The CDR3 DNA is TGTGCCAGCAGTGTCGATAGTGATGAGCAGTTCTTC.

This clonotype was detected only once. The V call is TRBV29-1, the J call TRBJ2-3, with 8 bases aligning to TRBD2. The CDR3 has 14 residues. V was clipped by 7 bases and J by 5 bases; unmatched bases: 11. Germline assignment: CDR1 SQVTM and CDR2 ANQGSEA. The CDR3, as DNA: TGCAGCGCCAACCGGGGGGGAGGTGGAGATACGCAGTATTTT. Translation gives CSANRGGGGDTQYF.

This clonotype was counted between two and nine times. This chain connects TRBV6-8 to TRBJ2-2, with a possible D match to TRBD1 (6 bases). This CDR3 has 15 amino acids. Germline values: CDR1 MNHGY, CDR2 SAAAGT. With 2 bases removed from V and 6 bases from J, the gap between germline ends came to 13 bases. CDR3 loop: CASSYGQGYAGELFF. CDR3 nucleotide sequence: TGTGCCAGCAGTTACGGGCAGGGGTACGCCGGGGAGCTGTTTTTT.

This clonotype was seen ten or more times. This chain connects TRBV6-5 to TRBJ1-5; the D is unclear. The V gene lost 6 bases and the J gene lost 0 bases, with 12 bases spanning the gap. From germline, CDR1 is MNHEY and CDR2 SVGAGI. This CDR3 contains 15 residues. CDR3 sequence (DNA): TGTGCCAGCAGGCCCCGGGCGCGTAGCAATCAGCCCCAGCATTTT. Encoded protein: CASRPRARSNQPQHF.

This clonotype was found a few times. The gene calls are TRBV5-1 and TRBJ2-1; the D is unclear. V gave up 0 bases and J gave up 11 bases, with 6 bases separating them. Germline values: CDR1 SGHRS, CDR2 YFSETQ. CDR3 length: 11 residues. The CDR3 DNA follows: TGCGCCAGCAGCTTGGGCACCAAGCAGTTCTTC. Protein product: CASSLGTKQFF.

This clonotype was counted only a few times. The chain has TRBV6-6 and TRBJ2-1; D unresolved. Deletions cut 0 bases from V and 8 bases from J, with 8 bases between. Germline CDR1 MNHNY, CDR2 SVGAGI (reference sequence). This CDR3 has 13 amino acids. The chain's CDR3 is CASSYSNFDEQFF. DNA for the CDR3: TGTGCCAGCAGTTACTCGAATTTCGATGAGCAGTTCTTC.

The rearrangement uses TRBV20-1 and TRBJ1-4, with D hard to call. This CDR3 contains 15 residues. Trimming shortened V by 0 bases and J by 4 bases, and 12 bases separated the two germline ends. The germline V gene has CDR1 DFQATT and CDR2 SNEGSKA (reference sequence). As DNA, the CDR3 is TGCAGTGCTAGAGATATGGCGCTAGATAATGAAAAACTGTTTTTT. It encodes CSARDMALDNEKLFF.

The CDR3, as DNA: TGTGCCAGCAGTTACAACTCGGGGGGGCAGTATTTT. Its protein is CASSYNSGGQYF. V gene TRBV12-3 or TRBV12-4 combines with J gene TRBJ2-3, with 7 nucleotides matching TRBD2. V lost 4 bases to trimming and J lost 11 bases; unmatched junction nucleotides: 6. The CDR3 length is 12 residues.

The rearrangement uses TRBV11-3 and TRBJ1-1, with D unresolved. Germline V gene lookup returns CDR1 SGHNT and CDR2 YENEEA. V lost 6 bases to trimming and J lost 5 bases, with 13 bases between them. The CDR3 sequence is 13 residues long. The DNA for the CDR3 is TGTGCCAGCAGTTCCGACCTGGGGACTGAAGCTTTCTTT. It yields the protein CASSSDLGTEAFF.

The J gene is TRBJ2-2, the V gene TRBV4-3, with TRBD2 matching over 9 bases. The V gene end was trimmed by 0 bases and the J gene end by 4 bases; junction bases not matched to a gene: 15. Germline-derived CDR1 and CDR2 are LGHNA and YSLEER. This CDR3 contains 20 residues. The CDR3 sequence is CASSQDPPGWSGGTTGELFF. The CDR3 DNA is TGCGCCAGCAGCCAAGATCCGCCGGGGTGGAGCGGGGGGACCACCGGGGAGCTGTTTTTT.

V gene TRBV5-5 combines with J gene TRBJ1-2; TRBD1 matches at 7 bases. Trimming removed 2 bases from V and 6 bases from J; junction bases left unmatched: 7. Germline values: CDR1 SGHKS, CDR2 YYEKEE (reference sequence). The CDR3 covers 14 residues. The CDR3 DNA sequence: TGTGCCAGCAGCTTTCCTGACAGGGAGAATGGCTACACCTTC. Translation: CASSFPDRENGYTF.

This clonotype has more than one count but fewer than ten. The chain combines TRBV24-1 with TRBJ2-2; D tentatively reads TRBD1 or TRBD2 (5 bases each). The CDR3 consists of 16 residues. Per the germline V gene, CDR1 is KGHDR and CDR2 is SFDVKD. V gave up 0 bases and J gave up 6 bases, with 13 bases separating them. CDR3 DNA: TGTGCCACCAGTGATTTGCACCAGGGAGAAGCCGGGGAGCTGTTTTTT. This sequence encodes CATSDLHQGEAGELFF.

Turning to this clonotype: Germline and junction disagree at one end, which may indicate a read error. The genes are TRBV15 and TRBJ2-1, with D unclear. The CDR3 extends over 13 amino acids. The germline V gene encodes CDR1 LNHNV and CDR2 YYDKDF (reference sequence). CDR3 region: CATNRALRDEQFF. The CDR3 bases are TGTGCCACCAACAGAGCCCTAAGGGATGAGCAGTTCTTC.

V and J are TRBV7-2 and TRBJ2-3; the D gene is possibly TRBD2 (5 bases). V gave up 2 bases and J gave up 2 bases, with 11 bases separating them. Germline lookup yields CDR1 SGHTA and CDR2 FQGNSA. The CDR3 runs to 15 residues. CDR3 bases: TGTGCCAGCAGCTTACGCAATAGCGCCACAGATACGCAGTATTTT. It encodes CASSLRNSATDTQYF.

The rearrangement links TRBV6-5 to TRBJ2-7, with TRBD2 identical over 8 bases. CDR3 length equals 16 residues. Germline-derived CDR1 and CDR2 are MNHEY and SVGAGI. V gave up 6 bases and J gave up 0 bases; unmatched junction bases: 10. For the CDR3, the DNA is TGTGCCAGCAGGCTCTTCCCGCGGGGGGCCTCCTACGAGCAGTACTTC. Protein product: CASRLFPRGASYEQYF.

The chain uses TRBV4-1 and TRBJ1-1; D not certain. The germline gives CDR1 MGHRA, CDR2 YSYEKL. The V end lost 0 bases, the J end lost 1 base, and 18 bases lay between the germline ends. The CDR3 has 18 residues. In nucleotides, the CDR3 is TGCGCCAGCAGCCAAGAGAGCTGGGGAGTGTACCCGAACACTGAAGCTTTCTTT. Translated: CASSQESWGVYPNTEAFF.

V is TRBV4-2 and J is TRBJ2-1; D is ambiguous. V was clipped by 1 base and J by 9 bases, with 7 bases between them. This CDR3 comprises 12 residues. Germline lookup yields CDR1 LGHNA and CDR2 YNFKEQ. The CDR3 protein is CASSQGSIEQFF. CDR3 in DNA: TGTGCCAGCAGCCAAGGCTCCATTGAGCAGTTCTTC.

The chain combines TRBV19 with TRBJ1-1, with D unclear. Trimming took 3 bases from V and 11 from J, leaving 16 bases between them. Germline CDR1 LNHDA, CDR2 SQIVND (reference sequence). The CDR3 sequence is 13 residues long. This chain's CDR3 is CASSIFVEDRAFF. CDR3 sequence (DNA): TGTGCCAGTAGTATTTTTGTAGAAGACCGGGCTTTCTTT. The entire variable domain, with the rest obtained from reference TRBV19 and TRBJ1-1, is as follows: DGGITQSPKYLFRKEGQNVTLSCEQNLNHDAMYWYRQDPGQGLRLIYYSQIVNDFQKGDIAEGYSVSREKKESFPLTVTSAQKNPTAFYLCASSIFVEDRAFFGQGTRLTVV.

This clonotype was counted a few times. The chain couples TRBV27 to TRBJ2-5, with D perhaps being TRBD1 or TRBD2 (6 bases each). CDR1 is MNHEY and CDR2 is SMNVEV in the germline V gene (reference sequence). This CDR3 spans 14 amino acids. Trimming pared 2 bases from V and 6 bases from J, leaving 13 bases between. The CDR3 spells CASSLIGGLKTQYF. The CDR3 DNA is TGTGCCAGCAGTTTAATCGGGGGCTTAAAGACCCAGTACTTC.